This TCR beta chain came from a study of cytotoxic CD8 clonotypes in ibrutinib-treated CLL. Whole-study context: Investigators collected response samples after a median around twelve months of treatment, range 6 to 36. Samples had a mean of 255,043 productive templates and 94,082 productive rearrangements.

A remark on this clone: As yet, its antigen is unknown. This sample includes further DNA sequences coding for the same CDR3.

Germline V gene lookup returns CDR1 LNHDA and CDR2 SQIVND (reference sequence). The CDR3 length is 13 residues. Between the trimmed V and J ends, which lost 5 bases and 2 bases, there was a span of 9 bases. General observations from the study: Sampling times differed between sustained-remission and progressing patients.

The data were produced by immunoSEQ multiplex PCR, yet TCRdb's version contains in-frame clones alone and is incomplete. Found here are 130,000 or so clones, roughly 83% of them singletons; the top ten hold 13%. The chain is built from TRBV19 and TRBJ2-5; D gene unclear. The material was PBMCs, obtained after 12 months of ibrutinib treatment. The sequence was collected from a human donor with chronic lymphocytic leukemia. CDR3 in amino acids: CASSRGSQETQYF. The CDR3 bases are TGTGCCAGTAGTCGCGGTTCGCAAGAGACCCAGTACTTC.